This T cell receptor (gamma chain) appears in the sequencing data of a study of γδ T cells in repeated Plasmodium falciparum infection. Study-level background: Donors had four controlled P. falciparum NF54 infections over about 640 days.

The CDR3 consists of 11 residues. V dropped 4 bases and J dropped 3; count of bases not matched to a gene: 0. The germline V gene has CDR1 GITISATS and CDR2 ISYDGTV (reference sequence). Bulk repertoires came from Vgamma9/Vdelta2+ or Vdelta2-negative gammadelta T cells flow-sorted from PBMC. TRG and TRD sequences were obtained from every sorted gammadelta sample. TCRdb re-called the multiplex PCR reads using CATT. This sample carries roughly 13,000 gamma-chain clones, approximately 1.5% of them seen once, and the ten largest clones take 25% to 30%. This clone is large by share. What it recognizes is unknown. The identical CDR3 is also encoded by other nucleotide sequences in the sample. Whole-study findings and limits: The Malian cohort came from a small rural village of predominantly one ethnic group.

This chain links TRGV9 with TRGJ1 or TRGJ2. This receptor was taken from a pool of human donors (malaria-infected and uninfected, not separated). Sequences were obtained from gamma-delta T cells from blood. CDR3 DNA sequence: TGTGCCTTGTGGGATTATTATAAGAAACTCTTT. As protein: CALWDYYKKLF.